These 4 T cell receptor beta chains were all obtained from the same sample, sequenced in a study of beta chain features in type 1 diabetes. Points from the study as a whole: There was a moderate but significant shortening of TCRB CDR3s in all four CD4+ subsets of Type 1 diabetes patients.

Antigens for these TCRs are unknown. Sequencing targeted expressed TCRB transcripts, as all isolated RNA had been reverse transcribed. Sequencing used immunoSEQ multiplex PCR; TCRdb keeps in-frame clones, though not all of them. Among 25,000 to 30,000 clones listed, roughly three fifths were seen once. Sample: Tregs from blood. These receptor sequences come from a woman aged 18-29 years with type 1 diabetes.

The sample holds a few counts of this clone. V usage is TRBV6-6 and J usage is TRBJ1-2; D unresolved. This CDR3 spans 12 amino acids. From germline, CDR1 is MNHNY and CDR2 SVGAGI (reference sequence). Trimming left V 1 base short and J 5 bases short, with 5 bases between. Here the CDR3 DNA reads TGTGCCAGCAGTTACTTCGAGTATGGCTACACCTTC. Residues: CASSYFEYGYTF.

The chain recombines TRBV10-3 with TRBJ2-1, with TRBD2 matching over 9 bases. This CDR3 region has 17 residues. Unmatched junction bases numbered 12, after V lost 4 bases and J lost 5 bases. The germline gives CDR1 ENHRY, CDR2 SYGVKD. CDR3 in DNA: TGTGCCATCAGTGTTTCCTCCGGAGCGGGAGGAAACAATGAGCAGTTCTTC. Translated, it gives CAISVSSGAGGNNEQFF.

The V gene is TRBV23-1, the J gene TRBJ1-2; TRBD1 agrees at 8 bases. TRBV23-1 is noted as an ORF with a role that remains uncertain. V lost 2 bases and J lost 6; bases outside the gene matches: 17. The CDR3 is 18 residues long. CDR3 region: CASSQTGQEDPTMDGYTF. The CDR3 coding sequence is TGCGCCAGCAGTCAAACGGGACAGGAGGATCCAACTATGGATGGCTACACCTTC.

The genes are TRBV5-6 and TRBJ2-3; 7 positions agree with TRBD1. This CDR3 has 15 residues. After removal of 4 bases from V and 4 bases from J, the junction contained 9 bases not matched to a gene. CDR1 is SGHDT, CDR2 YYEEEE, per germline. The CDR3 region is CASSRTGSRADTQYF. CDR3 coding DNA: TGTGCCAGCAGCCGGACAGGTTCCCGAGCAGATACGCAGTATTTT.